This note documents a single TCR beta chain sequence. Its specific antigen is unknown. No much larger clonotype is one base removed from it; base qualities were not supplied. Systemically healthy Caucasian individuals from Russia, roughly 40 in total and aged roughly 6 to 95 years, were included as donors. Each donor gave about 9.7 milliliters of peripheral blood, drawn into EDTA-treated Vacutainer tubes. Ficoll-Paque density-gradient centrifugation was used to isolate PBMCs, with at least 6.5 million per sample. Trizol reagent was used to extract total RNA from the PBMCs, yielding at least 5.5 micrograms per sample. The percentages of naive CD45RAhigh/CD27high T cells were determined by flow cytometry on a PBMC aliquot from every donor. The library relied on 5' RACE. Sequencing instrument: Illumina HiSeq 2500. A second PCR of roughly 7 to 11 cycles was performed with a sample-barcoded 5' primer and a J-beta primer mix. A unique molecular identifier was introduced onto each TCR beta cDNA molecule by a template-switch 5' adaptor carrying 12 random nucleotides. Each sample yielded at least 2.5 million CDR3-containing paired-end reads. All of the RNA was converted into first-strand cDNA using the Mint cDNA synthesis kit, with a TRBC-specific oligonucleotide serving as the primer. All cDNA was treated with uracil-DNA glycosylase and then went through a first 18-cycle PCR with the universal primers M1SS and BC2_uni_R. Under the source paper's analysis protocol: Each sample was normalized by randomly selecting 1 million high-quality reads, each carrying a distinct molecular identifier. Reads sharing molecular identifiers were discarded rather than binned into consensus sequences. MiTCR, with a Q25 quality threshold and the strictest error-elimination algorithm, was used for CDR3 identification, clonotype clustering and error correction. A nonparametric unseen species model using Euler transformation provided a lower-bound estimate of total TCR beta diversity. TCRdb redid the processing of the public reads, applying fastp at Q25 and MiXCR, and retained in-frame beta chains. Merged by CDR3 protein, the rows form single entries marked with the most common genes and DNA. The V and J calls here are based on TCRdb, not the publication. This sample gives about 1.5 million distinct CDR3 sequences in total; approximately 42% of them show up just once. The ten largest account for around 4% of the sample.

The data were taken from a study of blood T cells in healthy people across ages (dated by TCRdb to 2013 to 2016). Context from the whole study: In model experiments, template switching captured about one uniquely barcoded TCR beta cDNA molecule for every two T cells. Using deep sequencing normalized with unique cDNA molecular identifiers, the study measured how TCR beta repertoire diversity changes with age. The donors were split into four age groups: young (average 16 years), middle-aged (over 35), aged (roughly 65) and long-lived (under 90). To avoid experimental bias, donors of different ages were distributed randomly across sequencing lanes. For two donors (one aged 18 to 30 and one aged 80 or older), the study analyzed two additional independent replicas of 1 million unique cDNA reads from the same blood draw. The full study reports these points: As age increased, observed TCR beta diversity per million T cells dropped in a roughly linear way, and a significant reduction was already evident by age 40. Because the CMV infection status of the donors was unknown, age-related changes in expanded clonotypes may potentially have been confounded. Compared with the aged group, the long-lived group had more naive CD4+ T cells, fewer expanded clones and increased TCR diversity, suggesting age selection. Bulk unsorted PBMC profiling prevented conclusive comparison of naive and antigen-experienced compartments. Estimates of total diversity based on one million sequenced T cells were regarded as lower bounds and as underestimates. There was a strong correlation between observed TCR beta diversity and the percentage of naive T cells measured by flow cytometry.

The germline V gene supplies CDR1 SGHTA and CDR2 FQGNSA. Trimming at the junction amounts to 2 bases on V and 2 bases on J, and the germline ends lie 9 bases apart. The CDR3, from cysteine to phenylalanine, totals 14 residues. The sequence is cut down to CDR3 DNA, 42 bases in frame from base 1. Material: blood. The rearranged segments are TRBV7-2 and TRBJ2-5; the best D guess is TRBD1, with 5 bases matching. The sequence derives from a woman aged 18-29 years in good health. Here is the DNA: TGTGCCAGCAGCTTAAGGAGACAGCAAGAGACCCAGTACTTC. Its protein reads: CASSLRRQQETQYF.